The subject of this entry is one T cell receptor beta chain. The sample originates from a study of blood T cell repertoires in COVID-19. Study information: Material from acute and convalescent COVID-19 was sourced from the United States, Italy and Spain. In each case, the material was cDNA or gDNA derived from T cells, B-cell-depleted T cells, or PBMCs.

Germline V lookup: CDR1 SGDLS, CDR2 YYNGEE. Trimming took 1 base from V and 0 from J; bases not matched to a gene: 2. This CDR3 has 16 residues. The authors' processing: Nucleated cell number was recorded as an estimate derived from reference gene primer amplification. Some clones are missing from TCRdb's copy, which holds only in-frame ones; the method was immunoSEQ multiplex PCR. D and trimming come from the DNA, and the V and J calls and clone size come from that table. The table includes about 240,000 clones, 80% to 90% detected once. The sequenced material came from PBMCs or T cells enriched from blood (not recorded which). The receptor's source is a woman in her thirties or forties who had been exposed to COVID-19. The chain joins TRBV9 to TRBJ2-1; 9 positions match TRBD2. CDR3: CASSVKAGGSYNEQFF. The CDR3 nucleotides are TGTGCCAGCAGCGTAAAAGCGGGGGGCTCCTACAATGAGCAGTTCTTC.